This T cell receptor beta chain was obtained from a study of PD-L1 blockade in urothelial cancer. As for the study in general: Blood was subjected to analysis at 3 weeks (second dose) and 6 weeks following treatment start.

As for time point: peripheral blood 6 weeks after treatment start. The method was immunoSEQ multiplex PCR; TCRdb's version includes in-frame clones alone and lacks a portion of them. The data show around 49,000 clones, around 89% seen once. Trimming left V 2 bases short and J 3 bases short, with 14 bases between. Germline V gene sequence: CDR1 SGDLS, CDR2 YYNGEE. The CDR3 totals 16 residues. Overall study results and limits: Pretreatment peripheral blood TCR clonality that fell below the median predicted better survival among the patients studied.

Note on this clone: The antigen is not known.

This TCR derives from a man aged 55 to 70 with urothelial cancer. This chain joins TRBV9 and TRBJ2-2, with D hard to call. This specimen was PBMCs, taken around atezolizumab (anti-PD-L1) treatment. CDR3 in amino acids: CASSVVPSIYTGELFF. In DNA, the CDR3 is TGTGCCAGCAGCGTCGTTCCGAGTATTTACACCGGGGAGCTGTTTTTT.